Sequencing of this TCR beta chain was carried out in a study of blood T cell repertoires in COVID-19. Across the study: Donors in the United States, Italy and Spain gave samples during acute or convalescent COVID-19. Sample material is recorded as cDNA or gDNA derived from T cells, B-cell-depleted T cells, or PBMCs.

From germline, CDR1 is MDHEN and CDR2 SYDVKM. Trimming took off 8 bases at V and 5 bases at J, with 10 bases between the two ends. This CDR3 has 12 amino acids. Original handling: Amplified reference gene primers provided the basis for estimating nucleated cell counts. Generated by immunoSEQ multiplex PCR, the TCRdb table keeps only in-frame clones and is missing some. V, J and clone size are those of that table, while D and trimming were read from the DNA. Of around 160,000 clones listed, 84% are singletons. The chain joins TRBV28 to TRBJ1-5; TRBD1 is a possible D gene (6 bases). The receptor comes from a human donor in a cohort sampled during active COVID-19. The specimen sequenced was peripheral blood. The CDR3 sequence is CASDQGYQPQHF. The CDR3 DNA reads TGTGCCAGCGATCAGGGGTATCAGCCCCAGCATTTT.